The source of this T cell receptor (beta chain) is a study of coeliac disease (dated by TCRdb to between 2022 and 2023). For context, the study as a whole: Coeliac patients were categorised as having newly diagnosed active disease, refractory coeliac disease type I, or disease controlled by a gluten-free diet. Small intestinal lymphocyte fractions from coeliac and non-coeliac patients were analysed in the study using next-generation sequencing of rearranged TRB and TRG CDR3 regions. TRB sequencing succeeded for samples from about 30 subjects, including about two dozen paired bulk unsorted intraepithelial and lamina propria cell samples. Of the roughly 30 patients in the full study, about 22 had coeliac disease confirmed by serology and 8 were controls with non-small intestinal disorders. The study set out to describe the TR repertoires of small intestinal T cells in active coeliac disease, refractory type I coeliac disease, and coeliac disease treated with a gluten-free diet. What the work shows at the level of the full study, not this receptor alone: TRB repertoires were found to be largely private, with most amino acid sequences unique to one sample, and no significant difference in V-gene usage was found between disease groups. In the authors' view, the approach was unsuitable for unbiased detection of gliadin-specific T cells, since gliadin-specific T cells are scarce and rarely shared between patients. Published gliadin-specific TRB sequences were detected in about 45% of the 18 coeliac lamina propria samples but in only 1 of 6 controls. TRB and TRG repertoires of active coeliac intraepithelial and lamina propria samples showed lower clonality than controls, suggesting recruitment of diverse T cells. The separation of intraepithelial from lamina propria cells did not yield high-purity fractions, so cross-contamination between compartments was possible.

The library relied on the immunoSEQ multiplex PCR assay. The TR loci were subjected to amplification by multiplexed PCR, for which V gene segments served as targets of the forward primers and J gene segments as targets of the reverse primers. Amplified CDR3 regions were sequenced on the Illumina HiSeq System. Concerning the study's data processing: Closely related reads were merged with a nearest-neighbour algorithm so that PCR and sequencing errors were removed and data were collapsed into unique sequences. Repertoires were summarised in terms of clonality and T cell density, with T cell density defined as TR molecules per amount of genomic DNA input. Public TRs were defined as CDR3 amino acid sequences in at least 80% of unsorted samples, then tested for differential abundance between coeliac and control samples. Each lamina propria sample was queried against a list of 200 to 250 published gliadin-specific TRB sequences. Kruskal-Wallis tests followed by Dunn post-tests were used to test for differences in clonality and density between disease groups. The clones in this table, taken by TCRdb from immuneACCESS, are in-frame only. Not every clone is retained; where verified, under half of the shortfall comes from an unresolved V gene, and the cause of the rest is unknown. Clone size and the V and J calls come from that table; the DNA yielded D and trimming. The sample table holds about 6,700 clones, of which 60% to 70% were seen once. The ten largest clones represent about 4.4% of the sample.

Turning to this clone: The target of this receptor is not known. No base qualities exist here, and no much larger clone lies one base off it.

Cells were frozen in aliquots of 500,000 in DMSO/FBS in liquid nitrogen, and a single aliquot from each fraction was used for sequencing. Endoscopy and small intestinal biopsy were performed in all 30 or so patients in the study. Lamina propria cells were released by collagenase digestion of the biopsy tissue left over after intraepithelial cell isolation. The Qiagen DNeasy blood extraction kit was used to extract genomic DNA from the frozen unsorted cell fractions. The sequencing sample was made of lamina propria lymphocytes from the gut. Reading the label with the study, this specimen's cell subset or site is: lamina propria cell (LPC) fraction of small intestinal biopsy. The receptor comes from a woman aged 18-29 years with active celiac disease.

The CDR3 protein sequence reads: CASSQGGQGTYEQYF. The nucleotide sequence reads TGCGCCAGCAGCCAAGGGGGACAGGGAACCTACGAGCAGTACTTC. The rearrangement joined TRBV4-1 to TRBJ2-7, with 9 bases aligning to TRBD1. CDR1 and CDR2, looked up from the germline V gene, are MGHRA and YSYEKL. The CDR3 contains 15 residues, cysteine and phenylalanine counted. Only the CDR3 part of the read is kept: 45 bases, read in frame from the first base. Trimming leaves V shorter by 1 base and J shorter by 2 bases, with the junction holding 3 bases beyond the gene matches.